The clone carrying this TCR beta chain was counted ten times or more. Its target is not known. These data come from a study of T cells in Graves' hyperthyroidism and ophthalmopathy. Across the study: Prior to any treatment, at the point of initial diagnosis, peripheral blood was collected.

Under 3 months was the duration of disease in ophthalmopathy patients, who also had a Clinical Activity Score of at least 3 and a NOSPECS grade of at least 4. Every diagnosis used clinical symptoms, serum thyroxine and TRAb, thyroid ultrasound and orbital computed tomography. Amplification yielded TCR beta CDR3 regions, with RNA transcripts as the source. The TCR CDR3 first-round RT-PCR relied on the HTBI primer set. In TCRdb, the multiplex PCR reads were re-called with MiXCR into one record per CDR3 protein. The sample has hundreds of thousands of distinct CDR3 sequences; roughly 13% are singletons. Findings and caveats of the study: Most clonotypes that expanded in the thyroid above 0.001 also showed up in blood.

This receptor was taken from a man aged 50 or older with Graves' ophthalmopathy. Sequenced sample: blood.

CDR3 amino acids: CASSSLAGYTDTQYF. In nucleotides, the CDR3 is TGTGCCAGCTCATCACTAGCGGGGTACACAGATACGCAGTATTTT. The genes are TRBV18 and TRBJ2-3; 10 bases are shared with TRBD2. Germline V gene lookup returns CDR1 KGHSH and CDR2 LQKENI. The junction had 4 bases not matched to a gene; V was cut back by 5 bases and J by 2 bases. CDR3 size: 15 residues.